This note documents a single TCR beta chain sequence. Its antigen is unidentified. The source of the sample is a study of blood T cells in healthy people across ages. Overall study findings and caveats: There was no known CMV status for donors, so expanded clonotype changes were possibly confounded. Among T cells, TCR beta diversity per million cells dropped roughly linearly as age rose. Both naive CD4+ cell counts and diversity were greater in long-lived donors than in aged donors.

Through a sample-barcoded 5' primer and a J-beta primer mix, a second PCR was run for roughly 7 to 12 cycles. TCRdb analysed the 5' RACE reads with MiXCR anew, one entry per CDR3 protein. The profile covers 1.5 million to 2 million distinct CDR3 sequences, with 30% to 40% appearing a single time and 11% taken by the ten largest. V was cut by 6 bases and J by 5 bases, with 16 bases left in between. CDR1 and CDR2 (germline): DFQATT, SNEGSKA (reference sequence). The CDR3 sequence is 13 residues long. The donors, all healthy, were Caucasians living in Russia, aged roughly 6 to 100. Sequenced sample: blood. The clonotype was recovered from a woman aged 25 to 39 in good health. The chain combines TRBV20-1 with TRBJ1-2; tentative D call: TRBD1 (6 bases). CDR3 nucleotide sequence: TGCAGTGCCCCCCCTGAGGGGGGTTATGGCTACACCTTC. Translation: CSAPPEGGYGYTF.